The 9 T cell receptor beta chains below all came from one sample that was sequenced in a study of OX40 agonist ivuxolimab in advanced cancers. Assay: immunoSEQ multiplex PCR; the TCRdb copy retains only in-frame clones and omits some. The data show about 67,000 clones, over 70% seen once. The sequencing here drew on CD4+ or CD8+ T cells sorted from blood, taken in a trial of the OX40 agonist ivuxolimab. These receptor sequences come from an adult with an advanced solid tumor such as melanoma, head and neck, liver or kidney cancer.

This clone was detected only once. The chain links TRBV2 to TRBJ2-5; the D is unclear. V lost 7 bases to trimming and J lost 3 bases, with 12 bases between them. The CDR3 length is 13 residues. From germline, CDR1 is SNHLY and CDR2 FYNNEI. This CDR3 is CASKVEIEETQYF. CDR3 DNA sequence: TGTGCCAGCAAAGTGGAAATAGAAGAGACCCAGTACTTC.

V gene TRBV2 combines with J gene TRBJ2-3, with 11 bases lining up with TRBD1. This CDR3 contains 15 residues. The germline V gene encodes CDR1 SNHLY and CDR2 FYNNEI. V trimming: 6 bases; J trimming: 3 bases; junction bases outside the gene matches: 5. The CDR3 DNA reads as TGTGCCAGCAGCGGACAGGGGGCGAGGACAGATACGCAGTATTTT. The encoded protein is CASSGQGARTDTQYF.

The table lists this clone with a count of one. V and J are TRBV28 and TRBJ1-2, with unresolved D. The germline CDR1 and CDR2 sequences are MDHEN and SYDVKM. CDR3 length equals 10 residues. Trimming removed 6 bases at V and 5 bases at J, with 4 bases between. The CDR3 region is CASSRYGYTF. CDR3 coding DNA: TGTGCCAGCAGCAGGTATGGCTACACCTTC.

The chain has TRBV4-3 and TRBJ1-4, with TRBD1 matching 8 bases. The CDR3 consists of 14 residues. Germline V gene lookup returns CDR1 LGHNA and CDR2 YSLEER. Trimming cost V 2 bases and J 5 bases; bases outside gene matches: 1. CDR3 in amino acids: CASSQQGANEKLFF. CDR3 in DNA: TGCGCCAGCAGCCAACAGGGGGCGAATGAAAAACTGTTTTTT.

The chain is built from TRBV7-3 and TRBJ2-3, with a weak D call TRBD1 (6 bases). Germline values: CDR1 SGHTA, CDR2 FQGTGA. CDR3 length equals 12 residues. Trimming left V 5 bases short and J 5 bases short, with 8 bases between. CDR3 loop: CASSLDRDTQYF. As DNA, the CDR3 is TGTGCCAGCAGCCTGGACAGAGATACGCAGTATTTT.

This clone was picked up one time. This chain uses TRBV25-1 with TRBJ1-2; TRBD1 is a possible D gene (6 bases). From germline, CDR1 is MGHDK and CDR2 SYGVNS. This CDR3 is 12 amino acids long. The V and J ends lost 3 bases and 8 bases respectively, with 10 bases between them. CDR3 loop: CASSDRGIGYTF. The CDR3 nucleotides read TGTGCCAGCAGTGACAGGGGTATCGGCTACACCTTC.

V and J are TRBV18 and TRBJ1-4, with a weak D call TRBD1 (6 bases). Germline CDR1 is KGHSH and CDR2 is LQKENI. The CDR3 totals 15 residues. V was clipped by 6 bases and J by 4 bases, with 15 bases between them. The CDR3 nucleotides are TGTGCCAGCTCTCCTCCCCGGACAGTTAATGAAAAACTGTTTTTT. This encodes CASSPPRTVNEKLFF.

The rearrangement uses TRBV30 and TRBJ2-5, with 7 bases aligning to TRBD2. Trimming removed 7 bases from V and 5 bases from J; junction bases left unmatched: 10. The CDR3 contains 13 residues. In germline, CDR1 is GTSNPN, CDR2 SVGIG (reference sequence). The CDR3 region has the DNA TGTGCCTCCACAGGTGGGGGGGGTGAGACCCAGTACTTC. It specifies CASTGGGGETQYF. Full variable domain (rest looked up from reference TRBV30 and TRBJ2-5): SQTIHQWPATLVQPVGSPLSLECTVEGTSNPNLYWYRQAAGRGLQLLFYSVGIGQISSEVPQNLSASRPQDRQFILSSKKLLLSDSGFYLCASTGGGGETQYFGPGTRLLVL.

The chain joins TRBV7-3 to TRBJ2-2; D is unclear. The V gene lost 2 bases and the J gene lost 1 base, with 11 bases spanning the gap. This CDR3 region has 16 residues. Germline CDR1 reads SGHTA; CDR2 reads FQGTGA. The CDR3, as DNA: TGTGCCAGCAGCTTACTGCGGACGGTGAACACCGGGGAGCTGTTTTTT. Protein: CASSLLRTVNTGELFF.